This entry describes one TCR beta chain. This specimen comes from a study of blood T cell repertoires in COVID-19. At the level of the study: The origin of the acute and convalescent COVID-19 samples was the United States, Italy and Spain. The analysed material was cDNA or gDNA that came from T cells, B-cell-depleted T cells, or PBMCs.

Per the original methods: Amplification from reference gene primers served as the basis for estimated nucleated cell counts. The method was immunoSEQ multiplex PCR; TCRdb's version includes in-frame clones alone and lacks a portion of them. V, J and clone size derive from that table, while D and trimming were established from the DNA sequence. The table has some 350,000 clones, more than 75% seen once. Germline CDR1 is KGHSH and CDR2 is LQKENI. V lost 3 bases, J lost 7 bases, and 9 bases lay in between. The CDR3 is made up of 13 amino acids. The sample taken for sequencing was peripheral blood. This TCR was sampled from a human donor in a cohort sampled during active COVID-19. J is TRBJ2-2 and V is TRBV18; D possibly corresponds to TRBD2 (5 bases). The CDR3 here is CASSPSRDGELFF. The CDR3 DNA reads TGTGCCAGCTCACCTTCCCGGGACGGGGAGCTGTTTTTT.